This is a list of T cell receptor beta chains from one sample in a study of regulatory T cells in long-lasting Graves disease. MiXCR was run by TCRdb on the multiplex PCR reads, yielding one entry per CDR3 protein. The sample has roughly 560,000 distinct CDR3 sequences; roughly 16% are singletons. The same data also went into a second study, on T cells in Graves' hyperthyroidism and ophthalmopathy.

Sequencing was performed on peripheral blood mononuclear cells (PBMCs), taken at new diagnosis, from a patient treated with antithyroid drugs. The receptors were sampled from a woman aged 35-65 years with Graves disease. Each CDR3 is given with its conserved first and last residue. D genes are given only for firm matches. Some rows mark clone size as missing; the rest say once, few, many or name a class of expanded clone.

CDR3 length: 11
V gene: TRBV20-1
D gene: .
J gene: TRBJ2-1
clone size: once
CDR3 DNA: TGCAGTGCTAGGAATAGCGAACGGTTGGTCTTC
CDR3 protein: CSARNSERLVF

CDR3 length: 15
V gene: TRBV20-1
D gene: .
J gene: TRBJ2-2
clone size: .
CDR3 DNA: TGCAGTGCACGTACTAGAGTCGCGAACACCGGGGAGCTGTTTTTT
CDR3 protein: CSARTRVANTGELFF

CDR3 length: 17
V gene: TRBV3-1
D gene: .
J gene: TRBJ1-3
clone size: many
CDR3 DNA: TGTGCCAGCAGCCATGTTCGGGGTCCCGCGAGTGGAAACACCATATATTTT
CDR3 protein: CASSHVRGPASGNTIYF

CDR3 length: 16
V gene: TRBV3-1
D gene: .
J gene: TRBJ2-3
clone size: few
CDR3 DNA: TGTGCCAGCAGCCGCCTGGGCGGGGCCCCCACAGATACGCAGTATTTT
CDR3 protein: CASSRLGGAPTDTQYF

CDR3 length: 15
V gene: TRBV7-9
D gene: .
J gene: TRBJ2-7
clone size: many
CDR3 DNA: TGTGCCAGCAGCTCGACCGGGGGACAGCACTACGAGCAGTACTTC
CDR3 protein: CASSSTGGQHYEQYF

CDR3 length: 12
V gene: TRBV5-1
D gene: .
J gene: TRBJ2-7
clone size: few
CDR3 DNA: TGCGCCAGCAGGGTGGGGGACCACGAGCAGTACTTC
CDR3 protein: CASRVGDHEQYF

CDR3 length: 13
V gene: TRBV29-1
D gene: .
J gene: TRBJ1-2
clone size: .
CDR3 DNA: TGCAGCGTTGAAGCGGGGGCGGGCTATGGCTACACCTTC
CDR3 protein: CSVEAGAGYGYTF

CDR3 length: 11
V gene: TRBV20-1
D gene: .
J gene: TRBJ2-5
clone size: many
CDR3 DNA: TGCAGTGCTGGGCCCCAAGAGACCCAGTACTTC
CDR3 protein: CSAGPQETQYF

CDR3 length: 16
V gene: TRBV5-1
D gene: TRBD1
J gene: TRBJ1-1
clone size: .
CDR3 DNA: TGCGCCAGCAGGACACGGGGCAGGGGGGAGAACACTGAAGCTTTCTTT
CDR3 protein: CASRTRGRGENTEAFF

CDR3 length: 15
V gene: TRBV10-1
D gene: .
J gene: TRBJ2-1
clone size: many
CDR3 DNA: TGCGCCAGCAGTGATTGGAGAGGGGCAGGGAATGAGCAGTTCTTC
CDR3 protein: CASSDWRGAGNEQFF

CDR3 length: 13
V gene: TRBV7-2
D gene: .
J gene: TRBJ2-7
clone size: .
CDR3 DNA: TGTGTCAGCAGCTTAGGCGGCTCCTACGAGCAGTACTTC
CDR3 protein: CVSSLGGSYEQYF

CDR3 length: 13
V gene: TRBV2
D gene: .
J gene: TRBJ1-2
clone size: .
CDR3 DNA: TGTGCCAGCAGAGACCCAGGGGTTGATGGCTACACCTTC
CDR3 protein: CASRDPGVDGYTF

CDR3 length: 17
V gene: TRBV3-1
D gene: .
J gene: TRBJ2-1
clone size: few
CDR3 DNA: TGTGCCAGCAGCCAAGTATTAAGGGCAGCCCAAGACAATGAGCAGTTCTTC
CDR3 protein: CASSQVLRAAQDNEQFF

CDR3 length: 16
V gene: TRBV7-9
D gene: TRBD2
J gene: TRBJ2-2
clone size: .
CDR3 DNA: TGTGCCAGCAGCAAGACTAGCGGGGGGGCCGTCGGGGAGCTGTTTTTT
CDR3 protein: CASSKTSGGAVGELFF